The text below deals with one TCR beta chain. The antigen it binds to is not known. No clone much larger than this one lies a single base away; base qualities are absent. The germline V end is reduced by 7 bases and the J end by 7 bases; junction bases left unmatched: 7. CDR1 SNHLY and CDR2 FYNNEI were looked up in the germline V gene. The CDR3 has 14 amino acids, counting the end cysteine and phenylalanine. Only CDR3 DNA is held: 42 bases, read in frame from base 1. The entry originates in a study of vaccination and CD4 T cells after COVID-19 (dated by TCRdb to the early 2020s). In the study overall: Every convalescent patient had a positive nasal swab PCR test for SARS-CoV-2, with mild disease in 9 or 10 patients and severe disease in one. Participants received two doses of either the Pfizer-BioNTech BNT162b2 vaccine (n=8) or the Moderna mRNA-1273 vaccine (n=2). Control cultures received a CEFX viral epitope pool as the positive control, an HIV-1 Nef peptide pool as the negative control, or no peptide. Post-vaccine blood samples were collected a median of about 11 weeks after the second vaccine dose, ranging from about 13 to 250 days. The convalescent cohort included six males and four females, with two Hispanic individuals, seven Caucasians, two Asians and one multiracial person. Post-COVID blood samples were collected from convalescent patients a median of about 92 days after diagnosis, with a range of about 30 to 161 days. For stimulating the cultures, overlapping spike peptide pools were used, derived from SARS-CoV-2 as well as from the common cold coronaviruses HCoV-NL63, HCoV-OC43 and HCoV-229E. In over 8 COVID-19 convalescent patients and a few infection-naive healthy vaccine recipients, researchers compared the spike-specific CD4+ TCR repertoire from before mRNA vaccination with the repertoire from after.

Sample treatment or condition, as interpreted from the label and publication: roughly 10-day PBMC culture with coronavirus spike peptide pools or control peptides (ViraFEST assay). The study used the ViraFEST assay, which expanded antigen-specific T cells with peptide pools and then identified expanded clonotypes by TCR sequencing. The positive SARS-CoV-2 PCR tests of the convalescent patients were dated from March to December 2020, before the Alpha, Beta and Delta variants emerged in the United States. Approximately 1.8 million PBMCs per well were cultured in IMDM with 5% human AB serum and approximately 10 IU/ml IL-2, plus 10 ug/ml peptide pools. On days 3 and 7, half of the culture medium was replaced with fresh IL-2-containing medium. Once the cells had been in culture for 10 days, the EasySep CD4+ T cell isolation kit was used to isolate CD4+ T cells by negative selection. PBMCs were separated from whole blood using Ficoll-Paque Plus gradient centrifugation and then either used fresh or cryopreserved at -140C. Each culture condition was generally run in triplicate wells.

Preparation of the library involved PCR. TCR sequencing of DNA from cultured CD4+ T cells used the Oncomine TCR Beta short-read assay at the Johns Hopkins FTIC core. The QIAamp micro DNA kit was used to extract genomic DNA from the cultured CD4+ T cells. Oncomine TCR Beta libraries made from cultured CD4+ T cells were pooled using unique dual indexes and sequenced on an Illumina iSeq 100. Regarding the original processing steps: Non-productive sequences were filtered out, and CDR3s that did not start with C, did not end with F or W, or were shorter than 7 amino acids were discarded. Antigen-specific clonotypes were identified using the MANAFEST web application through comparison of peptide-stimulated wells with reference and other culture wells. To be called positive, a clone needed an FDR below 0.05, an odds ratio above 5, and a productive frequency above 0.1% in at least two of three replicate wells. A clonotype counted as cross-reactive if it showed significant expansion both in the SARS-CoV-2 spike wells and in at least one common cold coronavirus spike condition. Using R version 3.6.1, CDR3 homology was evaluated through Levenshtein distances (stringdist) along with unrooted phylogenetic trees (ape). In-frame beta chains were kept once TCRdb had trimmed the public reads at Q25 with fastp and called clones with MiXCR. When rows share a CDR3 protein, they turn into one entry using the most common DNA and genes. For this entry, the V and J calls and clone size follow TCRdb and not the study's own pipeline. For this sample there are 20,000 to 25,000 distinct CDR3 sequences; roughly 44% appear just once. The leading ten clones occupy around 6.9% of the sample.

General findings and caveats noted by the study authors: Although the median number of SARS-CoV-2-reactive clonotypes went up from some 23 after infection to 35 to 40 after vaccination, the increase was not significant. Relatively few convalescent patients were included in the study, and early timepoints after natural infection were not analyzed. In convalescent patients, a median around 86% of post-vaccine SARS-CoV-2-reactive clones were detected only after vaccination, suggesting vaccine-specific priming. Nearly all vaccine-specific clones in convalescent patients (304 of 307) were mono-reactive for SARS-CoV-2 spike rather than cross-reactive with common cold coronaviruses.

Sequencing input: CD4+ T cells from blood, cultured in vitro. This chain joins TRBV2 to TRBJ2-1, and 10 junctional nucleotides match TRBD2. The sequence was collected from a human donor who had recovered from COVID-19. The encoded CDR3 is CASTPRTSGNEQFF. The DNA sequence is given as TGTGCCAGCACGCCCCGGACTAGCGGTAATGAGCAGTTCTTC. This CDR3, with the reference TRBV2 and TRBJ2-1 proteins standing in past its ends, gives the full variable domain EPEVTQTPSHQVTQMGQEVILRCVPISNHLYFYWYRQILGQKVEFLVSFYNNEISEKSEIFDDQFSVERPDGSNFTLKIRSTKLEDSAMYFCASTPRTSGNEQFFGPGTRLTVL.